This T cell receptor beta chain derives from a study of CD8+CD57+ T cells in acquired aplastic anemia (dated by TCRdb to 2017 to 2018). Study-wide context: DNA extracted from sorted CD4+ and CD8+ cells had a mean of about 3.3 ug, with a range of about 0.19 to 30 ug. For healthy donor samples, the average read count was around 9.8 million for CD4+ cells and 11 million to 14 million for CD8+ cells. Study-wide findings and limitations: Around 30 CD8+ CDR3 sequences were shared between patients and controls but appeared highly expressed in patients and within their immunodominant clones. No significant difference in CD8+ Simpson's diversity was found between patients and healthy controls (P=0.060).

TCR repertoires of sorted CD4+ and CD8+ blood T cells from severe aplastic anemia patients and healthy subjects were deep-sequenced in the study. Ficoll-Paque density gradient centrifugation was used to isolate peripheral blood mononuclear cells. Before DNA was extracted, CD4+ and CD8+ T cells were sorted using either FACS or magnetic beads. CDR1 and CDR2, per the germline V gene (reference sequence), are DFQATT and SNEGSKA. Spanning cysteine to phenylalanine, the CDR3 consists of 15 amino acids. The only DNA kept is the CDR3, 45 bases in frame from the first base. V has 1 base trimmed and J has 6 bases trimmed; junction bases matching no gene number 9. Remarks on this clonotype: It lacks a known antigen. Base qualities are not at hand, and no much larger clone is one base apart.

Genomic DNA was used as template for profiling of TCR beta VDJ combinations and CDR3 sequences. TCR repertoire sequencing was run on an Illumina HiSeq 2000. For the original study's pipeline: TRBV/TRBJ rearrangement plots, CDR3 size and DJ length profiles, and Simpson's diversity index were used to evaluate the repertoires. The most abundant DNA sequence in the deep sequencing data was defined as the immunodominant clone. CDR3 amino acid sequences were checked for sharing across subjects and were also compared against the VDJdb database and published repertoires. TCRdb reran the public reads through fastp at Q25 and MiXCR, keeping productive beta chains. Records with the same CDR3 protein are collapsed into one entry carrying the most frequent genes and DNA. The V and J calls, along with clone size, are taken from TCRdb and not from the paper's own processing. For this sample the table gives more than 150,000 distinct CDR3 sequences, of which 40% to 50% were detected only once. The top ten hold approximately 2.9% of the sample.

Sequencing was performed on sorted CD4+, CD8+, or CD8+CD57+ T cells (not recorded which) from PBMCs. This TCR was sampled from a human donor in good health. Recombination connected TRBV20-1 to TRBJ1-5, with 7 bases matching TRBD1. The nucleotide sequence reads TGCAGTGCTAGAGCACGACAGGGCCTCAGTCAGCCCCAGCATTTT. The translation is CSARARQGLSQPQHF.